The 5 T cell receptor beta chains presented below share a single source sample, sequenced in a study of TIL therapy for anti-PD-1-resistant metastatic lung cancer. Stated time point: pre-treatment sample, taken before nivolumab and TIL therapy. The libraries were made with immunoSEQ v3. Produced via immunoSEQ multiplex PCR; TCRdb's table is partial and in-frame only. Of 50,000 to 70,000 clones in the sample, 75% to 90% were seen once. This material consisted of blood, taken at baseline. The receptor source for this set is a person between 25 and 79 years old with non-small cell lung cancer.

The rearrangement links TRBV24-1 to TRBJ2-3, with 8 bases fitting TRBD2. The J segment lost 4 bases and the V segment lost 0 bases, leaving 2 bases of the junction unmatched. Germline V lookup: CDR1 KGHDR, CDR2 SFDVKD. The CDR3 contains 15 residues. The CDR3 reads CATSDLTGGADTQYF. CDR3 in DNA: TGTGCCACCAGTGATTTGACGGGAGGGGCAGATACGCAGTATTTT.

In its sample, this clone was seen once. This chain connects TRBV4-1 to TRBJ2-6; no clear D. The CDR3 extends over 17 amino acids. The V gene's germline CDR1 is MGHRA and CDR2 YSYEKL. V was cut by 0 bases and J by 0 bases, with 9 bases left in between. The CDR3 here is CASSQERIFSGANVLTF. The DNA for the CDR3 is TGCGCCAGCAGCCAAGAACGGATTTTCTCTGGGGCCAACGTCCTGACTTTC.

In this sample, this clone turned up a few times. The gene calls are TRBV5-8 and TRBJ1-2, with 7 bases fitting TRBD1. The germline gives CDR1 SGHTS, CDR2 YDEGEE. The CDR3 is made up of 14 amino acids. V lost 3 bases to trimming and J lost 5 bases; unmatched junction nucleotides: 7. The CDR3 sequence is CASSWSGTEYGYTF. Here the CDR3 DNA reads TGTGCCAGCAGCTGGTCCGGGACAGAGTATGGCTACACCTTC.

V gene TRBV15 combines with J gene TRBJ2-7; D is undetermined. Per germline, CDR1 LNHNV and CDR2 YYDKDF (reference sequence). The CDR3 is made up of 15 amino acids. V was shortened by 5 bases and J by 3 bases, with 17 bases between the two germline ends. CDR3 residues: CATSRGTVGVYEQYF. CDR3 nucleotides: TGTGCCACCAGCCGAGGAACAGTGGGCGTCTACGAGCAGTACTTC.

The chain combines TRBV5-1 with TRBJ1-1; D is uncertain. Between the trimmed V and J ends, which lost 1 base and 0 bases, there was a span of 10 bases. CDR1 is SGHRS and CDR2 is YFSETQ in the germline V gene. The CDR3 is made up of 15 amino acids. CDR3 loop: CASSLTRAMNTEAFF. As DNA, the CDR3 is TGCGCCAGCAGCTTGACCCGGGCAATGAACACTGAAGCTTTCTTT. Drawing the rest from reference TRBV5-1 and TRBJ1-1, the complete variable domain is KAGVTQTPRYLIKTRGQQVTLSCSPISGHRSVSWYQQTPGQGLQFLFEYFSETQRNKGNFPGRFSGRQFSNSRSEMNVSTLELGDSALYLCASSLTRAMNTEAFFGQGTRLTVV.